Listed here are 4 T cell receptor beta chains from one sample, sequenced in a study of cytomegalovirus exposure and HLA in healthy donors. Generated by immunoSEQ multiplex PCR, the TCRdb table keeps only in-frame clones and is missing some. The table shows around 200,000 clones, with 81% occurring only once. Specimen: PBMCs. The receptor set was obtained from a woman aged 25-40 years in good health and CMV-seronegative.

This clone was recorded once. This chain joins TRBV2 and TRBJ2-2; D is perhaps TRBD1 (6 bases). This CDR3 region has 15 residues. Trimming shortened V by 2 bases and J by 3 bases, and 10 bases separated the two germline ends. The germline V gene encodes CDR1 SNHLY and CDR2 FYNNEI. CDR3 in DNA: TGTGCCAGCAGTGAACCTCAGGGGCACACCGGGGAGCTGTTTTTT. Translation: CASSEPQGHTGELFF.

The chain joins TRBV6-1 to TRBJ1-6; D is undetermined. Trimming left V 3 bases short and J 0 bases short, with 9 bases between. Germline lookup yields CDR1 MNHNS and CDR2 SASEGT. The CDR3 length is 16 residues. The CDR3 loop reads CASSEFGSSYNSPLHF. As DNA, the CDR3 is TGTGCCAGCAGTGAGTTTGGGAGCTCCTATAATTCACCCCTCCACTTT.

This clone has just one count. The chain recombines TRBV18 with TRBJ2-1, with D possibly matching TRBD2 (5 bases). The CDR3 is made up of 13 amino acids. Trimming left V 3 bases short and J 11 bases short, with 14 bases between. Per the germline V gene, CDR1 is KGHSH and CDR2 is LQKENI. As DNA, the CDR3 is TGTGCCAGCTCACCCCGACGGGAAGCTCAGCAGTTCTTC. Protein product: CASSPRREAQQFF.

The genes are TRBV28 and TRBJ2-2, with D maybe TRBD1 (6 bases). Trimming removed 4 bases from V and 6 bases from J, with 12 bases in between. The CDR3 is 14 residues long. Germline CDR1 MDHEN, CDR2 SYDVKM. The CDR3 spells CASSSTGLAGELFF. The CDR3, as DNA: TGTGCCAGCAGTTCCACAGGGTTGGCCGGGGAGCTGTTTTTT.